The clone carrying this T cell receptor (beta chain) has only a few counts. What it binds is not known. This record comes from a study of long-term antiretroviral therapy in people with HIV. General study points: Older ART regimens were possibly in use when the blood was collected between about 2004 and 2018. Whereas controls had wider CDR3 length ranges, HIV repertoires had narrower ones.

Run at survey level, the immunoSEQ assay was version v3.0. The assay was immunoSEQ multiplex PCR, and TCRdb's table has in-frame clones only and misses some. The table lists some 34,000 clones, around 79% of them singletons. CDR1 MNHEY and CDR2 SMNVEV come from the germline V gene (reference sequence). This CDR3 has 13 amino acids. V gave up 4 bases and J gave up 7 bases, with 14 bases separating them. V and J are TRBV27 and TRBJ2-7; the D call may be TRBD1 or TRBD2 (5 bases each). Specimen: unsorted PBMCs, collected 1.9 years after starting antiretroviral therapy. This receptor was taken from a man aged 18 to 30 with HIV. As DNA, the CDR3 is TGTGCCAGCAGTTCCATGGGGGTCTGGGAGCAGTACTTC. Translated: CASSSMGVWEQYF.